This entry lists 3 T cell receptor beta chains sequenced from one sample in a study of OX40 agonist ivuxolimab in advanced cancers. Here immunoSEQ multiplex PCR was the method, and the copy in TCRdb shows in-frame clones only, minus some. Found here are about 110,000 clones, 85% to 95% of them singletons; the top ten hold approximately 0.63%. This material consisted of CD4+ or CD8+ T cells sorted from blood, taken in a trial of the OX40 agonist ivuxolimab. The receptors here all came from an adult with an advanced solid tumor such as melanoma, head and neck, liver or kidney cancer.

V usage is TRBV5-4 and J usage is TRBJ2-1; D ambiguous. Per germline, CDR1 SGHNT and CDR2 YYREEE (reference sequence). The CDR3 runs to 11 residues. V lost 4 bases and J lost 5, with 4 bases in between. The CDR3 spells CASSRNNEQFF. The CDR3 nucleotides are TGTGCCAGCAGCCGTAACAATGAGCAGTTCTTC.

J is TRBJ2-1 and V is TRBV7-9; 10 bases align to TRBD2. The CDR3 has 17 amino acids. Trimming took 4 bases from V and 4 from J; bases not matched to a gene: 10. Germline CDR1 is SEHNR and CDR2 is FQNEAQ (reference sequence). This CDR3 reads CASSSTSGVVLYNEQFF. CDR3 nucleotide sequence: TGTGCCAGCAGCTCTACTAGCGGGGTGGTTTTGTACAATGAGCAGTTCTTC.

CDR3 DNA sequence: TGTGCCAGCAGCTTAGACCGGCAAAGCTCCTACGAGCAGTACTTC. Encoded protein: CASSLDRQSSYEQYF. The chain combines TRBV7-2 with TRBJ2-7; D gene unclear. The germline CDR1 and CDR2 sequences are SGHTA and FQGNSA. Deletions cut 1 base from V and 0 bases from J, with 10 bases between. The CDR3 totals 15 residues.